This TCR beta chain stems from a study of blood T cells in healthy people across ages. Study information: About one barcoded TCR beta cDNA was captured per two T cells.

Germline V lookup: CDR1 SGHTA, CDR2 FQGTGA. Germline trimming cut 5 bases from V and 4 bases from J; bases unmatched to any gene: 7. The length of the CDR3 is 17 residues. Primed by a sample-barcoded 5' primer and a J-beta primer mix, a second PCR proceeded for 7 to 11 cycles. TCRdb re-derived calls from the 5' RACE reads in MiXCR, one entry per CDR3 protein. The data hold roughly 1.6 million distinct CDR3 sequences, with about 35% observed a single time. With regard to this clonotype: The antigen remains undetermined.

The individuals who served as donors were healthy Caucasians living in Russia, aged roughly 6 to 95. Study results and limitations: Aged donors had fewer naive CD4+ cells and lower diversity than long-lived donors.

Sample: blood. The source of this sequence is a woman aged 25 to 45 in good health. This chain links TRBV7-3 with TRBJ2-5; 16 positions agree with TRBD2. The CDR3 DNA is TGTGCCAGCAGCGCCGGGACTAGCGGGGGGGCAGGAGAGACCCAGTACTTC. This codes for CASSAGTSGGAGETQYF.